Described below is a single T cell receptor (beta chain) sequence and its context. This clone is a singleton in its sample. No cognate antigen has been identified for it. Base-call qualities are not available, and no considerably larger clone is one nucleotide away. The germline V gene provides CDR1 MNHEY and CDR2 SVGEGT. Measured from the cysteine to the phenylalanine, the CDR3 is 14 residues long. The CDR3 DNA has 42 bases and is translated from base 1. The V end loses 2 bases and the J end loses 6 bases, and a stretch of 12 bases separates them. The immunoSEQ Assay, a bias-controlled multiplex PCR, was used to amplify TCRbeta CDR3 regions from genomic DNA. Per the original workflow: The number of nucleated cells in each sample was estimated from the amplification of reference gene primers within the assay. To quantify the absolute abundance of each unique TCRbeta CDR3 rearrangement, sequence reads were collapsed and filtered. For each sample, productive Simpson clonality was calculated by taking the square root of Simpson's diversity index across productive rearrangements. Entries here come from immuneACCESS through TCRdb and include only in-frame sequences with V and J called. Some clones fail to appear in such tables; in the studies checked, an unresolved V gene covers under half of the shortfall, and the cause of the remainder is unknown. That table is the source of V, J and clone size, and D and trimming were worked out from the DNA. This sample gives approximately 210,000 clones in total; around 83% of them show up just once. The ten largest clones capture about 8.1% of the sample.

Each collaborating institution followed its own protocols to collect whole blood in K2EDTA tubes. Collaborator samples were shipped for TCRbeta analysis as frozen whole blood, isolated PBMCs, or DNA extracted from either sample type. The record originates from a study of blood T cell repertoires in COVID-19 (dated by TCRdb to 2020 to 2021). As for the study more broadly: The collaborator samples originated in the United States, Italy and Spain and spanned the acute and convalescent phases of COVID-19. The material from the prospective study consisted of cDNA or gDNA derived from T cells, B-cell-depleted T cells, or PBMCs. Subjects who had been exposed to COVID-19, were actively infected with it, or had recovered from it provided the deeply sampled blood TCRbeta repertoires that made up the dataset. The repertoires were released in a freely available public database intended as a resource for research on the immune response to SARS-CoV-2. The samples were drawn from two sources: the first 160 participants of the ongoing ImmuneRACE study, and approximately 1,300 subjects contributed by 6 global collaborators. The sample metadata nearly always contained a de-identified subject ID, COVID-19 status, age in years and sex. Where HLA class I and class II types were available, the types were taken from metadata supplied by the sample provider, not from assay-based typing.

General conclusions and limits of the study: The quantity of clinical and demographic metadata differed by source and by participant and was supplied without curation.

The sequence joins TRBV6-2 or TRBV6-3 to TRBJ2-3; no D gene can be assigned with confidence. The sample comprised peripheral blood. The sequence derives from a woman aged 45-60 years with acute or convalescent COVID-19. The sequence in DNA is TGTGCCAGCAGTTACGGTCCCAGCAGGGATACGCAGTATTTT. The resulting protein is CASSYGPSRDTQYF.